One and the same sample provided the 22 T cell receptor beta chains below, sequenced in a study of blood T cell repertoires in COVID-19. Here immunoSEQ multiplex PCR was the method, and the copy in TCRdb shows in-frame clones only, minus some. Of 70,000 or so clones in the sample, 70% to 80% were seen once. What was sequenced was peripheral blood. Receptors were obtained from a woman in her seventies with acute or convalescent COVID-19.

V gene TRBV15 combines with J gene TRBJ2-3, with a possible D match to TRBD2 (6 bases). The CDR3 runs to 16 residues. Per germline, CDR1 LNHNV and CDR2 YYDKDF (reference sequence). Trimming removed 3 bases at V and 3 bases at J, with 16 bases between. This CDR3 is CATSRFRDRGTDTQYF. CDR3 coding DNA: TGTGCCACCAGCAGGTTCCGAGATCGGGGGACAGATACGCAGTATTTT.

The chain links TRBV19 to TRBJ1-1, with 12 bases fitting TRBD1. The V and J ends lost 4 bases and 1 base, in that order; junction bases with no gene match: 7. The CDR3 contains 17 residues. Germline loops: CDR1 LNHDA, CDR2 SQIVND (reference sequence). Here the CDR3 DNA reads TGTGCCAGTAGTACGACGGGACAGGGGGCGCGGAACACTGAAGCTTTCTTT. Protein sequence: CASSTTGQGARNTEAFF.

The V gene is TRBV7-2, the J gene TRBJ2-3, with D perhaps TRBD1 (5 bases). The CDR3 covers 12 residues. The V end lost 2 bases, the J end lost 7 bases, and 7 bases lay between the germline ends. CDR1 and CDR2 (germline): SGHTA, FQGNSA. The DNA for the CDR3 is TGTGCCAGCAGCTTACAGGGAAATACGCAGTATTTT. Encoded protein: CASSLQGNTQYF.

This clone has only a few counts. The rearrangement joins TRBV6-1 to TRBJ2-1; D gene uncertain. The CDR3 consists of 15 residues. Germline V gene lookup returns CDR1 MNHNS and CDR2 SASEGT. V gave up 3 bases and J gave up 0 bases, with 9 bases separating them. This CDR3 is CASSDGGSSYNEQFF. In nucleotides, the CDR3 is TGTGCCAGCAGTGACGGCGGTAGCTCCTACAATGAGCAGTTCTTC.

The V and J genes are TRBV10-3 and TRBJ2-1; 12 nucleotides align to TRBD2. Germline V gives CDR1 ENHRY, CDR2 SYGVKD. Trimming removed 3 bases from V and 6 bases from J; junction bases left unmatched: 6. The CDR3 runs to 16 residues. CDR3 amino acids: CAISERSSGRANEQFF. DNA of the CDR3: TGTGCCATCAGTGAACGGTCTAGCGGGAGGGCCAATGAGCAGTTCTTC.

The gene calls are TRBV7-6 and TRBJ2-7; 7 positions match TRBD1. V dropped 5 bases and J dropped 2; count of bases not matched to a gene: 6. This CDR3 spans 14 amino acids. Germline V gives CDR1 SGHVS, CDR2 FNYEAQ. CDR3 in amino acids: CASSPGTAPYEQYF. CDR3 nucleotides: TGTGCCAGCAGCCCCGGGACAGCACCCTACGAGCAGTACTTC. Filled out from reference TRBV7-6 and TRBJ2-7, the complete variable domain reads GAGVSQSPRYKVTKRGQDVALRCDPISGHVSLYWYRQALGQGPEFLTYFNYEAQQDKSGLPNDRFSAERPEGSISTLTIQRTEQRDSAMYRCASSPGTAPYEQYFGPGTRLTVT.

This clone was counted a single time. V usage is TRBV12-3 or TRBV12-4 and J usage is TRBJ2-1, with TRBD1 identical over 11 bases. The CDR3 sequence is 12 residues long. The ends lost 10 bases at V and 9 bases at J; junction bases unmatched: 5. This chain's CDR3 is CATGQGAGEQFF. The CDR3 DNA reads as TGTGCCACCGGACAGGGGGCAGGTGAGCAGTTCTTC.

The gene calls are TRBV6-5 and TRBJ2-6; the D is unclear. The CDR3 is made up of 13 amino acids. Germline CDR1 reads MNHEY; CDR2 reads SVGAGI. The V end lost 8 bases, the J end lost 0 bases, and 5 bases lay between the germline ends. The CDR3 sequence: CASEASGANVLTF. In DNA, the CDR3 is TGTGCCAGCGAGGCCTCTGGGGCCAACGTCCTGACTTTC.

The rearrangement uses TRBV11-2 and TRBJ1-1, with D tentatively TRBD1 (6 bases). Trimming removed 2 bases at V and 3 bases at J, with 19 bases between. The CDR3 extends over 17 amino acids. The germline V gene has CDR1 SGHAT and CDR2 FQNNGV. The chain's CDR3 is CASSLKLGRGGDTEAFF. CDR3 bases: TGTGCCAGCAGCTTAAAGCTTGGACGAGGGGGGGACACTGAAGCTTTCTTT. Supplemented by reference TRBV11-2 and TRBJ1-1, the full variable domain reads EAGVAQSPRYKIIEKRQSVAFWCNPISGHATLYWYQQILGQGPKLLIQFQNNGVVDDSQLPKDRFSAERLKGVDSTLKIQPAKLEDSAVYLCASSLKLGRGGDTEAFFGQGTRLTVV.

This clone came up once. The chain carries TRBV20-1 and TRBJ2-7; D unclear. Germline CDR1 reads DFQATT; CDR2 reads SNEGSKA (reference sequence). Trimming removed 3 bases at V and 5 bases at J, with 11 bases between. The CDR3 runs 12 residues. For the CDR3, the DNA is TGCAGTGCTAGTTCTAGTTGGGACGAGCAGTACTTC. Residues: CSASSSWDEQYF.

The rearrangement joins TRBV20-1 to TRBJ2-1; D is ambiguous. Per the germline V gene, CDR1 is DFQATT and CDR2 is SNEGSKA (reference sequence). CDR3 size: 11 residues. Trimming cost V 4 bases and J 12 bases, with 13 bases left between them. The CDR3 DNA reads TGCAGTGCTAAGGCCCCCGGCGGGCAGTTCTTC. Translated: CSAKAPGGQFF.

The CDR3 DNA sequence: TGTGCCAGCAGTTTATCGGGGACAGGGGGAAATTCACCCCTCCACTTT. Translation: CASSLSGTGGNSPLHF. The chain has TRBV27 and TRBJ1-6; 11 bases match TRBD1. Germline CDR1 MNHEY, CDR2 SMNVEV (reference sequence). V dropped 0 bases and J dropped 7; count of bases not matched to a gene: 2. This CDR3 comprises 16 residues.

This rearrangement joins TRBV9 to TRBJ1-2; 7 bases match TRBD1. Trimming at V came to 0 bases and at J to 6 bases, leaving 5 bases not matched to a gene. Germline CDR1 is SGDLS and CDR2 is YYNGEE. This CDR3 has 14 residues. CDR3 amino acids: CASSVGQGGDGYTF. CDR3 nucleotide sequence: TGTGCCAGCAGCGTAGGGCAGGGGGGAGATGGCTACACCTTC.

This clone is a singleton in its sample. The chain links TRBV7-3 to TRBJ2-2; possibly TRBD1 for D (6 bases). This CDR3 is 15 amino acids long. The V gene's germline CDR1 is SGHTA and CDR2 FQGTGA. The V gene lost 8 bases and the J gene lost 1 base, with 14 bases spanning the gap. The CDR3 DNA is TGTGCCAGCTCAGGGGCCCCTAGGAACACCGGGGAGCTGTTTTTT. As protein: CASSGAPRNTGELFF.

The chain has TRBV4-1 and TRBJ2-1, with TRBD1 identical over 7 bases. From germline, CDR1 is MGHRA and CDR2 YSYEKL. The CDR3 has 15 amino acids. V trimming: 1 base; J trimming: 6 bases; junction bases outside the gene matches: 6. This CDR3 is CASSQGTGDSNEQFF. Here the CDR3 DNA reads TGCGCCAGCAGCCAAGGGACAGGAGACAGCAATGAGCAGTTCTTC.

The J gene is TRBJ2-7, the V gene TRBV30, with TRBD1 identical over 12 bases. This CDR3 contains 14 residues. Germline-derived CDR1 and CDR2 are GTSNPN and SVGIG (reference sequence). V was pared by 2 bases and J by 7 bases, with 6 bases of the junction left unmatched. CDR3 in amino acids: CAWSLGQGAGEQYF. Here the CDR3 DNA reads TGTGCCTGGAGTCTGGGACAGGGGGCCGGAGAGCAGTACTTC.

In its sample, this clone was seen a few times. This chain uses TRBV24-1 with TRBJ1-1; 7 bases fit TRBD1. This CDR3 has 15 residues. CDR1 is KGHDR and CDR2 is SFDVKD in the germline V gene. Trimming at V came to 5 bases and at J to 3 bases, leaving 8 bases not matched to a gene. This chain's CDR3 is CATSGRGQVDTEAFF. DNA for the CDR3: TGTGCCACCAGTGGGAGGGGGCAAGTAGACACTGAAGCTTTCTTT.

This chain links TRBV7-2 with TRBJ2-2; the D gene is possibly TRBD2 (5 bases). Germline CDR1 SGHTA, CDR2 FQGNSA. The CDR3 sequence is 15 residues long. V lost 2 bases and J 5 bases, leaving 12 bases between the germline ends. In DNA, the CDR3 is TGTGCCAGCAGCTTACTAGCACATATTACCGGGGAGCTGTTTTTT. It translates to CASSLLAHITGELFF.

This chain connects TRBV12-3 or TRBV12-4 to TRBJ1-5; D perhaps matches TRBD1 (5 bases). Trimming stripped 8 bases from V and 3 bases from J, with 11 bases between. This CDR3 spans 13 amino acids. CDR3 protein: CASRQGHNQPQHF. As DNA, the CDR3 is TGTGCCAGCCGTCAGGGCCACAATCAGCCCCAGCATTTT.

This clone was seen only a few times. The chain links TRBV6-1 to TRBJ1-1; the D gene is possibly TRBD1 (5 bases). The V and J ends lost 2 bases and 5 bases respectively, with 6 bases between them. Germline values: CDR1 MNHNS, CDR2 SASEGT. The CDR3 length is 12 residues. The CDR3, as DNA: TGTGCCAGCAGTGAATCAGGGACTGAAGCTTTCTTT. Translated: CASSESGTEAFF.

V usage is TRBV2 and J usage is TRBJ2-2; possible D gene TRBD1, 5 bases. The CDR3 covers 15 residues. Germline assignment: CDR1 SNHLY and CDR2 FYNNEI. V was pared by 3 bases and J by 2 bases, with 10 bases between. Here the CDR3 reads CASSDETANTGELFF. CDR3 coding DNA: TGTGCCAGCAGTGACGAGACAGCTAACACCGGGGAGCTGTTTTTT.

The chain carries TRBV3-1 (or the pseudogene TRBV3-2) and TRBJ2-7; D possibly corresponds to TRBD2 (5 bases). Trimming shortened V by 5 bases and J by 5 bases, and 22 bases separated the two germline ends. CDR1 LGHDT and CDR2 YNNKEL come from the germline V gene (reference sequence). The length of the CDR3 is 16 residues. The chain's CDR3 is CASSLNPPTSLNEQYF. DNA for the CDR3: TGTGCCAGCAGCTTAAACCCGCCTACTAGTCTCAACGAGCAGTACTTC.